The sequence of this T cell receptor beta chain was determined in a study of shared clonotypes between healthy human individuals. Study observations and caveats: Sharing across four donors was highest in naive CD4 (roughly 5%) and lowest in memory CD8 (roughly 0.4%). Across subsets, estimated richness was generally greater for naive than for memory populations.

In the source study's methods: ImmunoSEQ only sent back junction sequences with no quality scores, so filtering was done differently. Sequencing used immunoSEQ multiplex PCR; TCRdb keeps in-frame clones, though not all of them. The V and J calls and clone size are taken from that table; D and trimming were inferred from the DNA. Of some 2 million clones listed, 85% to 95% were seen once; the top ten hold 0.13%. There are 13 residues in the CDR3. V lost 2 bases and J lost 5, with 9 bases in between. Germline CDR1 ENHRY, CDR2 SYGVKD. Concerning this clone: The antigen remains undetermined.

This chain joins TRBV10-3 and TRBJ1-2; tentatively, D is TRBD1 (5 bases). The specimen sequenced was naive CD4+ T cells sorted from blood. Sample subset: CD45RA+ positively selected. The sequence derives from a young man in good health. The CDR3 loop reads CAISEDSLYGYTF. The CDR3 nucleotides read TGTGCCATCAGTGAGGACAGCCTTTATGGCTACACCTTC.